The text below deals with one T cell receptor (beta chain). The table came from immunoSEQ multiplex PCR; TCRdb's copy has only in-frame clones and leaves some out. Counted here are some 180,000 clones, about 88% occurring once; the ten biggest clones make up about 22%. The cohort comprised adults aged about 18 to 100 years residing in approximately 25 US areas. The CDR3 covers 15 residues. With V trimmed by 7 bases and J by 11 bases, 10 bases remained unmatched. The germline CDR1 and CDR2 sequences are MNHEY and SVGAGI. The data originate from a study of blood T cell repertoires in COVID-19. About the research overall: PBMCs, B-cell-depleted T cells, or T cells provided the cDNA or gDNA that made up the material.

Sequenced: PBMCs or T cells enriched from blood (not recorded which). The rearrangement links TRBV6-5 to TRBJ1-6; 11 bases line up with TRBD1. This TCR came from a woman in her thirties or forties in a cohort exposed to, infected with or recovered from COVID-19 (not recorded which). The CDR3 loop reads CASIGQGAIIAPLHF. The CDR3 DNA follows: TGTGCCAGCATTGGACAGGGGGCGATTATTGCACCCCTCCACTTT.